The next 9 T cell receptor beta chains were all read from a single sample in a study of radiotherapy plus CTLA-4 blockade in lung cancer. Using immunoSEQ multiplex PCR, the repertoire was profiled, and TCRdb retains in-frame clones only, with some absent. The profile shows tens of thousands of clones, roughly 84% of them singletons. Sequenced here: peripheral blood, sampled from a patient treated with radiotherapy plus ipilimumab. These receptor sequences come from a human donor with non-small cell lung cancer whose response to radiotherapy plus ipilimumab could not be evaluated.

V is TRBV5-5 and J is TRBJ1-4; D might be TRBD1 (5 bases). V was trimmed by 2 bases and J by 0 bases, leaving 14 bases between them. Looked up from germline, CDR1 is SGHKS and CDR2 is YYEKEE (reference sequence). CDR3 size: 17 residues. CDR3 protein: CASSLQDTFATNEKLFF. CDR3 DNA: TGTGCCAGCAGCTTACAGGACACCTTCGCAACTAATGAAAAACTGTTTTTT.

CDR3 sequence reads: CASSVEGRGEQFF. DNA of the CDR3: TGCGCCAGCAGCGTCGAGGGGAGGGGTGAGCAGTTCTTC. V is TRBV5-1 and J is TRBJ2-1; TRBD2 agrees at 7 bases. The V and J ends lost 4 bases and 9 bases, in that order; junction bases with no gene match: 7. From germline, CDR1 is SGHRS and CDR2 YFSETQ. This CDR3 has 13 amino acids.

This sequence joins TRBV7-2 and TRBJ2-5; 7 nucleotides line up with TRBD1. V gave up 2 bases and J gave up 2 bases; unmatched junction bases: 5. The CDR3 loop spans 15 amino acids. CDR1 and CDR2 from the germline V gene are SGHTA and FQGNSA. CDR3 sequence: CASSLLGQEQETQYF. For the CDR3, the DNA is TGTGCCAGCAGCTTACTCGGACAGGAACAAGAGACCCAGTACTTC.

CDR3 protein: CASSFQAGGTDTQYF. CDR3 coding DNA: TGCGCCAGCAGCTTCCAGGCGGGAGGGACAGATACGCAGTATTTT. The chain uses TRBV5-1 and TRBJ2-3, with 9 nucleotides matching TRBD2. V lost 2 bases and J lost 3; bases outside the gene matches: 4. Per germline, CDR1 SGHRS and CDR2 YFSETQ. CDR3 length: 15 residues.

The chain links TRBV6-1 to TRBJ2-1, with D maybe TRBD2 (5 bases). The CDR3 loop spans 15 amino acids. V lost 5 bases and J lost 4, with 15 bases in between. CDR1 and CDR2 from the germline V gene are MNHNS and SASEGT. The CDR3 loop is CASSSRAERYNEQFF. The CDR3 DNA reads TGTGCCAGCAGTTCAAGAGCGGAAAGGTACAATGAGCAGTTCTTC.

The chain recombines TRBV25-1 with TRBJ2-5; maybe TRBD1 (5 bases). V shed 8 bases and J shed 1 base, with 17 bases lying between them. CDR3 length: 15 residues. Germline assignment: CDR1 MGHDK and CDR2 SYGVNS. CDR3 in DNA: TGTGCCAGCCCCGTGGGGCGGCCTATCCAAGAGACCCAGTACTTC. Translated: CASPVGRPIQETQYF.

V usage is TRBV5-1 and J usage is TRBJ1-2; D might be TRBD1 (6 bases). This CDR3 is built from 12 residues. Germline lookup yields CDR1 SGHRS and CDR2 YFSETQ. Trimming left V 2 bases short and J 8 bases short, with 10 bases between. The CDR3 nucleotides read TGCGCCAGCAGCTTAACAGGGCACGGCTACACCTTC. It codes for CASSLTGHGYTF.

The V gene is TRBV4-1, the J gene TRBJ1-1, with D perhaps matching TRBD1 (6 bases). Germline CDR1 MGHRA, CDR2 YSYEKL. The CDR3 covers 17 residues. Trimming cost V 0 bases and J 3 bases, with 17 bases left between them. The CDR3 nucleotides read TGCGCCAGCAGCCAAGATCATAACAGGGTAGGGGACACTGAAGCTTTCTTT. Translation: CASSQDHNRVGDTEAFF.

The chain employs TRBV19 and TRBJ1-1; 11 bases align to TRBD1. This CDR3 contains 13 residues. V gave up 4 bases and J gave up 9 bases; unmatched junction bases: 4. Germline CDR1 reads LNHDA; CDR2 reads SQIVND (reference sequence). CDR3 region: CASSRGQGVQAFF. As DNA, the CDR3 is TGTGCCAGTAGTAGGGGACAGGGGGTCCAAGCTTTCTTT.